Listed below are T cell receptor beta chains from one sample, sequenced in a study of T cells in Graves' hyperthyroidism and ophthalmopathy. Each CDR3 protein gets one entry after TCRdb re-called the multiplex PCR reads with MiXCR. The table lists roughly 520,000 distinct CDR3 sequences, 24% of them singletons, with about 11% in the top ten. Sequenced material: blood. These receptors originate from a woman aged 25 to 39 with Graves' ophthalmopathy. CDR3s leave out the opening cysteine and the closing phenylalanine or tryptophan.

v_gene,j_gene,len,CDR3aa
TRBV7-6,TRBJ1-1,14,ASSLPDLGGNTEAF
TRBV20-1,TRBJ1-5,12,SASGFSENQPQH
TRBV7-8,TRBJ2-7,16,ASSLEFGLAGTSYEQY
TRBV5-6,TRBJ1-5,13,ASSLWAARNQPQH
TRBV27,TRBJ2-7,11,ASSWASGYEQY
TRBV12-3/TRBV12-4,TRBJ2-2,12,ASSAGTDLWELF
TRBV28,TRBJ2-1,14,ASSRSLGRNIYEQF
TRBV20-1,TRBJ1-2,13,SARAFDRVNYGYT
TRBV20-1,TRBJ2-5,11,SARGGTARTQY
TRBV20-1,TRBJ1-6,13,SAKEIGGAGSPLH
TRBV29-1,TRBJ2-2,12,SVEEGARSGELF
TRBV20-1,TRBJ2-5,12,SARIAGAPETQY
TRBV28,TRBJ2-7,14,ASSSPGQGSIYEQY
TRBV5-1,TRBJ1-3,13,ASSLGQPSGNTIY
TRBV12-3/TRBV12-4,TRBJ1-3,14,ASRTGQGASGNTIY
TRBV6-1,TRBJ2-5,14,ASSPDRGVYQETQY
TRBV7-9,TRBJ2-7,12,ASSLGFLSYEQY
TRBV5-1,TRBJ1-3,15,ASSLPSTGLSGNTIY
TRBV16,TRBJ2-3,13,ASSPGKASTDTQY
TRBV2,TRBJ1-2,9,ASSGGPLGR
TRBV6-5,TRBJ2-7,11,ASSYGVDNEQY
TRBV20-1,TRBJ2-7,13,SARDYDRGLHEQY
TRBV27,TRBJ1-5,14,ASSPSLGVSNQPQH
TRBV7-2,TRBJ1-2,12,ASRYSARIDGYT
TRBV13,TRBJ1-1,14,ASSLDGGRGNTEAF
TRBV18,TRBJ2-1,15,ASSPPLTSGGANEQF
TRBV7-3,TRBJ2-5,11,ASSLGLGETQY
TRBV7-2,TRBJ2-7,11,ASRGVLSYEQY
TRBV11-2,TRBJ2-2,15,ASRPNSGGAGTGELF
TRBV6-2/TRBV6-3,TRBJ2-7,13,ASSYNRQGDLEQY